Each of the 10 T cell receptor beta chains below was sequenced from the same sample in a study of T-cell reconstitution after alpha-beta-depleted transplantation in children. The authors prepared the TCRbeta library with unique molecular identifiers. TCRdb reprocessed the PCR reads via MiXCR and lists one record per CDR3 protein. The data show 600,000 to 700,000 distinct CDR3 sequences, around 16% seen once. Specimen: PBMCs from the stem cell graft donor, collected from the stem cell graft. The receptors were gathered from a human donor who donated a stem cell graft to a child with acute myeloid leukemia.

The chain carries TRBV5-1 and TRBJ2-7; TRBD1 matches 9 bases. This CDR3 has 15 residues. Germline V CDR1 and CDR2: SGHRS, YFSETQ. After removal of 3 bases from V and 6 bases from J, the junction contained 10 bases not matched to a gene. The CDR3 DNA reads as TGCGCCAGCAGCTCGACCGACAGGGGGTTAGGCGAGCAGTACTTC. It is translated as CASSSTDRGLGEQYF.

This clonotype was seen many times. The chain recombines TRBV20-1 with TRBJ2-3; 10 nucleotides match TRBD2. Trimming removed 4 bases from V and 6 bases from J; junction bases left unmatched: 7. The CDR3 has 14 amino acids. Germline values: CDR1 DFQATT, CDR2 SNEGSKA (reference sequence). CDR3: CSAITSGDDDTQYF. The CDR3 DNA is TGCAGTGCTATTACTAGCGGGGATGATGATACGCAGTATTTT.

This clonotype was seen many times. The V call is TRBV20-1, the J call TRBJ2-1; 10 bases are shared with TRBD2. J was trimmed by 4 bases and V by 6 bases; bases with no gene match: 12. The CDR3 is made up of 16 amino acids. Germline V gene sequence: CDR1 DFQATT, CDR2 SNEGSKA (reference sequence). The CDR3 here is CSASRASGGRYNEQFF. In DNA form, the CDR3 reads TGCAGTGCCTCGAGGGCTAGCGGGGGAAGATACAATGAGCAGTTCTTC.

This clonotype showed up many times. V gene TRBV4-3 combines with J gene TRBJ2-3; tentatively, D is TRBD2 (6 bases). The V end was cut by 3 bases, the J end by 2 bases, with 12 bases between. The germline V gene encodes CDR1 LGHNA and CDR2 YSLEER. The CDR3 runs 15 residues. CDR3 amino acids: CASSQLGLPTDTQYF. Here the CDR3 DNA reads TGCGCCAGCAGCCAGCTGGGACTCCCCACAGATACGCAGTATTTT.

This clonotype turned up a few times. This chain uses TRBV24-1 with TRBJ2-1; perhaps TRBD1 as D (6 bases). This CDR3 comprises 14 residues. In germline, CDR1 is KGHDR, CDR2 SFDVKD. V was trimmed by 6 bases and J by 2 bases, leaving 10 bases between them. This CDR3 is CATSRTATYNEQFF. The CDR3 DNA follows: TGTGCCACCAGTCGGACAGCCACCTACAATGAGCAGTTCTTC.

The chain carries TRBV7-9 and TRBJ1-3; TRBD1 might be the D (6 bases). The V gene lost 1 base and the J gene lost 12 bases, with 16 bases spanning the gap. Per the germline V gene, CDR1 is SEHNR and CDR2 is FQNEAQ (reference sequence). This CDR3 is 14 amino acids long. The CDR3 is CASSLVAERGIIYF. Here the CDR3 DNA reads TGTGCCAGCAGCTTAGTCGCCGAAAGGGGGATCATATATTTT. The entire variable domain, with the rest obtained from reference TRBV7-9 and TRBJ1-3, is as follows: DTGVSQNPRHKITKRGQNVTFRCDPISEHNRLYWYRQTLGQGPEFLTYFQNEAQLEKSRLLSDRFSAERPKGSFSTLEIQRTEQGDSAMYLCASSLVAERGIIYFGEGSWLTVV.

Comment on this clonotype: At one end the junction does not follow the germline gene, possibly because of a read error. The V and J genes are TRBV20-1 and TRBJ1-5; D may be TRBD1 (5 bases). CDR1 is DFQATT, CDR2 SNEGSKA, per germline (reference sequence). CDR3 length equals 16 residues. CDR3 in DNA: TGCTGTGCTGTCCCGGACACGCGGCTGAGCAATCAGCCCCAGCATTTT. It specifies CCAVPDTRLSNQPQHF.

V gene TRBV20-1 combines with J gene TRBJ1-2, with unresolved D. Germline V lookup: CDR1 DFQATT, CDR2 SNEGSKA (reference sequence). CDR3 length: 11 amino acids. V dropped 3 bases and J dropped 4 bases, with 6 bases sitting between them. CDR3 coding DNA: TGCAGTGCTAGTACGACCTATGGCTACACCTTC. Its translation is CSASTTYGYTF.

The chain carries TRBV7-2 and TRBJ2-3; maybe TRBD2 (5 bases). In germline, CDR1 is SGHTA, CDR2 FQGNSA. This CDR3 has 15 amino acids. The V end was cut by 1 base, the J end by 5 bases, with 13 bases between. The CDR3 coding sequence is TGTGCCAGCAGCTTAGGAACGGGGTGGGGAGATACGCAGTATTTT. It yields the protein CASSLGTGWGDTQYF.

This clonotype was detected a few times. V usage is TRBV5-1 and J usage is TRBJ2-7, with unresolved D. V lost 0 bases, J lost 4 bases, and 11 bases lay in between. Germline-derived CDR1 and CDR2 are SGHRS and YFSETQ. CDR3 length: 14 residues. CDR3 loop: CASSLDVLGYEQYF. Here the CDR3 DNA reads TGCGCCAGCAGCTTGGACGTCCTAGGGTACGAGCAGTACTTC.